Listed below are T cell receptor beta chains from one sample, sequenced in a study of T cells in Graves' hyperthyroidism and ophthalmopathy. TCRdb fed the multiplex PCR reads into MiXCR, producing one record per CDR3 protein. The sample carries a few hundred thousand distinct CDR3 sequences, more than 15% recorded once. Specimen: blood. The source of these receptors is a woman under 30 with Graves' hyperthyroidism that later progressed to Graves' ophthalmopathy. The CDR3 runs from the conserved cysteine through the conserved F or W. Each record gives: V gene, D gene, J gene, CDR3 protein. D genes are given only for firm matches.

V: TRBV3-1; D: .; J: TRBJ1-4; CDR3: CASSQAQTVGGKLFF
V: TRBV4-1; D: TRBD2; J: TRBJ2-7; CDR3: CASSQGPHREGSYEQYF
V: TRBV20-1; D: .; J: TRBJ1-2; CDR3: CSAQQGAPYGYTF
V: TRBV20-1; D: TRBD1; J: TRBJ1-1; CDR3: CSARDGGQGDTEAFF
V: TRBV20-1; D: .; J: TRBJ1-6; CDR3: CSARDLGPGEGSPLHF
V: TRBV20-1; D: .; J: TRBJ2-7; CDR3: CSASGVSPQSSYEQYF
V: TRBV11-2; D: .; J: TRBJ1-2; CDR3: CASSLSQGDYGYTF
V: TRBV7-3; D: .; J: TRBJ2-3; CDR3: CASSLLGSSTDTQYF
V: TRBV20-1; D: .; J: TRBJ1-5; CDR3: CSAREGGAGAKPQHF
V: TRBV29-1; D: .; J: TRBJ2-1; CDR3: CSVKGGSRAEQFF
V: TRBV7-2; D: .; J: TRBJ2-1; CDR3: CASSLGGKYNEQFF
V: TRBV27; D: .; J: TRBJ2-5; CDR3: CACSDGVVQYF
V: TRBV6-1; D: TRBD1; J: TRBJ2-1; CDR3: CASSTTRTGSFNEQFF
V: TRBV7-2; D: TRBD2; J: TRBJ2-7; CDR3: CASRLAGGSENEQYF